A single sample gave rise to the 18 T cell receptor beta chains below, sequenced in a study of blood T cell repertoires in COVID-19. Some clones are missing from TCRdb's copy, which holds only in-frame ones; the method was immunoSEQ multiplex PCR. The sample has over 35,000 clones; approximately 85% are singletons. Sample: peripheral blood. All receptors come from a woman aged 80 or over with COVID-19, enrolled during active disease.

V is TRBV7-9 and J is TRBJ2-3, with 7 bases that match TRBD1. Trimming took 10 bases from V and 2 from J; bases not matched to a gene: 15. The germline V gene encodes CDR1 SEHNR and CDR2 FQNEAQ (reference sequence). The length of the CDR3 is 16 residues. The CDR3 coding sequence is TGTGCCACCCCCAAAACGACCGGGACAGTCACAGATACGCAGTATTTT. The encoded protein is CATPKTTGTVTDTQYF.

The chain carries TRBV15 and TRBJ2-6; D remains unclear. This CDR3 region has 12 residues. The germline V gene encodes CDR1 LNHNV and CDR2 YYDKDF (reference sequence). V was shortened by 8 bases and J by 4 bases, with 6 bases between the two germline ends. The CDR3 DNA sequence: TGTGCCACCCGGTCCGGGGCCAACGTCCTGACTTTC. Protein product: CATRSGANVLTF.

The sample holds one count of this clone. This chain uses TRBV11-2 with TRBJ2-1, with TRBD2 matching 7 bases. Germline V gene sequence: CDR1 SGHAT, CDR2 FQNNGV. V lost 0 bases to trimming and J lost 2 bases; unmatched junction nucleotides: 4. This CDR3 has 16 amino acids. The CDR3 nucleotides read TGTGCCAGCAGCTTAGATCGGGGGGTAACCTACAATGAGCAGTTCTTC. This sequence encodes CASSLDRGVTYNEQFF.

The CDR3 DNA is TGCGCCAGCAGCTTGGCCTCGGGGACTGCAGATACGCAGTATTTT. Translated, it gives CASSLASGTADTQYF. V gene TRBV5-1 combines with J gene TRBJ2-3; D is perhaps TRBD2 (6 bases). Germline CDR1 SGHRS, CDR2 YFSETQ. CDR3 size: 15 residues. Trimming left V 0 bases short and J 4 bases short, with 12 bases between.

CDR3 amino acids: CASSMFTKDKKLFF. CDR3 sequence (DNA): TGTGCCAGTAGTATGTTCACGAAAGACAAAAAACTGTTTTTT. J is TRBJ1-4 and V is TRBV19; D unclear. This CDR3 region has 14 residues. The V gene's germline CDR1 is LNHDA and CDR2 SQIVND (reference sequence). The V end lost 3 bases, the J end lost 9 bases, and 14 bases lay between the germline ends.

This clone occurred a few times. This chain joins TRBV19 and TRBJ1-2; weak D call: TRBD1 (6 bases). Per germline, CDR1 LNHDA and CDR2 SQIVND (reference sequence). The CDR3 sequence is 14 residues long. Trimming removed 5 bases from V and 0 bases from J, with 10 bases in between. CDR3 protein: CASSFGTSNYGYTF. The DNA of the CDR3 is TGTGCCAGTAGTTTCGGGACATCTAACTATGGCTACACCTTC.

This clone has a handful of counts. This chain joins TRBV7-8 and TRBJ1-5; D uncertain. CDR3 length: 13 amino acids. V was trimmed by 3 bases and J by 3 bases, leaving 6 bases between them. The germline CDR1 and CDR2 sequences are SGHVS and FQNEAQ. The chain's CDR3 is CASSFFYNQPQHF. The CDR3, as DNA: TGTGCCAGCAGCTTTTTTTACAATCAGCCCCAGCATTTT.

CDR3 coding DNA: TGTGCCAGCAGCGTAGAATACGGGGAGGAGGAGACCCAGTACTTC. It codes for CASSVEYGEEETQYF. This chain joins TRBV9 and TRBJ2-5; TRBD2 might be the D (6 bases). The germline V gene encodes CDR1 SGDLS and CDR2 YYNGEE. The CDR3 extends over 15 amino acids. V was pared by 0 bases and J by 5 bases, with 14 bases between.

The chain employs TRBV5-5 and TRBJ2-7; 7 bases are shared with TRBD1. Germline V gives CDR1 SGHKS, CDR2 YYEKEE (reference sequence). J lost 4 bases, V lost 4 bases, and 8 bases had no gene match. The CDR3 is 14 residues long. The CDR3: CASSRGQPSYEQYF. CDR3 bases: TGTGCCAGCAGCAGGGGACAGCCAAGTTACGAGCAGTACTTC. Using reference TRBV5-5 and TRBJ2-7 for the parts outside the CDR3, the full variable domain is DAGVTQSPTHLIKTRGQQVTLRCSPISGHKSVSWYQQVLGQGPQFIFQYYEKEERGRGNFPDRFSARQFPNYSSELNVNALLLGDSALYLCASSRGQPSYEQYFGPGTRLTVT.

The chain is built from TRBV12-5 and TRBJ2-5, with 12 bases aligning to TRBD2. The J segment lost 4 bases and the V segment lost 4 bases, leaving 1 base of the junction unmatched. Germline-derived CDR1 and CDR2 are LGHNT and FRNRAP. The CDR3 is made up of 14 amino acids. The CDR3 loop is CASGSGLAGETQYF. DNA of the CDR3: TGTGCTAGTGGTTCGGGACTAGCGGGAGAGACCCAGTACTTC.

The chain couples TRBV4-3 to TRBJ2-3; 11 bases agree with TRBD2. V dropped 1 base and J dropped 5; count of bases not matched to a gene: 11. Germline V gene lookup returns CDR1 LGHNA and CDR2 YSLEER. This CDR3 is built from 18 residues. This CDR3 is CASSQGSSGGWAGDTQYF. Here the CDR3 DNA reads TGCGCCAGCAGCCAAGGATCTAGCGGGGGGTGGGCCGGAGATACGCAGTATTTT.

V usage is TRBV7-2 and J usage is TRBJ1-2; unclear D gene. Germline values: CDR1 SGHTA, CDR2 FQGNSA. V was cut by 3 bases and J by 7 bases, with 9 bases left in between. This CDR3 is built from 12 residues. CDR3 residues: CASSLSRVGYTF. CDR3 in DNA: TGTGCCAGCAGCTTGAGTCGGGTTGGCTACACCTTC.

This CDR3 is CASSPRDRGRRETQYF. Written as DNA, the CDR3 is TGTGCCAGCAGCCCCCGGGACAGGGGGCGCAGAGAGACCCAGTACTTC. This rearrangement joins TRBV11-1 to TRBJ2-5, with 12 bases that match TRBD1. In germline, CDR1 is SGHAT, CDR2 FQDESV (reference sequence). CDR3 length equals 16 residues. J lost 4 bases, V lost 5 bases, and 8 bases had no gene match.

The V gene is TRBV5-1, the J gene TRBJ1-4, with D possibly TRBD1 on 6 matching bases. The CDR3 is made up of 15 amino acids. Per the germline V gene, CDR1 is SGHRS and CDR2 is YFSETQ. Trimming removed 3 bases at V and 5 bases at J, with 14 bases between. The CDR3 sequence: CASSSWDTPNEKLFF. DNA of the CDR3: TGCGCCAGCAGCTCCTGGGACACCCCAAATGAAAAACTGTTTTTT.

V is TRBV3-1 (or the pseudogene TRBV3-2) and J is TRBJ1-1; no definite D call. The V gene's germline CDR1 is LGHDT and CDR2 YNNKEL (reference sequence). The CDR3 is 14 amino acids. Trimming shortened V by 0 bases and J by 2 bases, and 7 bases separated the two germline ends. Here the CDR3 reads CASSQDSFNTEAFF. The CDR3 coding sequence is TGTGCCAGCAGCCAAGATTCATTCAACACTGAAGCTTTCTTT.

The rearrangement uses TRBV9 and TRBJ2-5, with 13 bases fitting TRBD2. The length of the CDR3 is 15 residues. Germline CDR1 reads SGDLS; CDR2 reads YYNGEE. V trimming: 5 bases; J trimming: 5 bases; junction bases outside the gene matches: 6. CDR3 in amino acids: CASRKGLAGMETQYF. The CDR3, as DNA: TGTGCCAGCAGAAAGGGACTAGCGGGGATGGAGACCCAGTACTTC. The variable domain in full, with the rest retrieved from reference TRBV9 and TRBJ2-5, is DSGVTQTPKHLITATGQRVTLRCSPRSGDLSVYWYQQSLDQGLQFLIQYYNGEERAKGNILERFSAQQFPDLHSELNLSSLELGDSALYFCASRKGLAGMETQYFGPGTRLLVL.

In DNA, the CDR3 is TGTGCCAGCAGCCAAGCAATGGGCCGACAAGAGACCCAGTACTTC. Protein: CASSQAMGRQETQYF. The V and J genes are TRBV14 and TRBJ2-5; D is ambiguous. V was pared by 1 base and J by 2 bases, with 11 bases between. The CDR3 sequence is 15 residues long. Germline V lookup: CDR1 SGHDN, CDR2 FVKESK.

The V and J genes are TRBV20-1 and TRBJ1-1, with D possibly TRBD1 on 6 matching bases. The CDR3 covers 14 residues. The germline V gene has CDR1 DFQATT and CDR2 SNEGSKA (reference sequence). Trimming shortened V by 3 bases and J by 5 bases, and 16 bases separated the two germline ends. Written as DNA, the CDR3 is TGCAGTGCTAGTAGGGGCAGGGGAGAGACTGAAGCTTTCTTT. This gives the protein CSASRGRGETEAFF.